The sequence of this TCR beta chain was determined in a study of Ad26.COV2.S vaccination and SARS-CoV-2 variants. The length of the CDR3 is 15 residues. With 1 base removed from V and 6 bases from J, the gap between germline ends came to 13 bases. Germline V gene data show CDR1 as SEHNR and CDR2 as FQNEAQ (reference sequence). Regarding this clone: Its antigen is still unknown.

Noted treatment: some 20 received Ad26.COV2.S at low or high dose, single or two shots; 5 received placebo; per-sample allocation not given. The investigators took samples on day 63 after the first vaccine or placebo injection. Study-wide results and caveats: Recipients of vaccine and of placebo showed similar breadth of their non-spike TCR repertoires.

TCRdb's copy holds only in-frame clones and misses some; the assay was immunoSEQ multiplex PCR. The table records about 320,000 clones, 90% of them present only once. This TCR came from a person aged 18-60 years who received the Ad26.COV2.S COVID-19 vaccine or a placebo. This chain connects TRBV7-9 to TRBJ2-1, with TRBD1 as a possible D gene (6 bases). The sample consisted of peripheral blood, taken in a trial of Ad26.COV2.S vaccine versus placebo. CDR3 bases: TGTGCCAGCAGCTTAGGGGGGCTTATAATCAATGAGCAGTTCTTC. Amino acids: CASSLGGLIINEQFF.